The rows below give T cell receptor beta chains drawn from one sample of a study of T cell repertoires in cytomegalovirus infection. Using its own MiXCR run on the reads, TCRdb lists one record per CDR3 protein. The data show 250,000 to 350,000 distinct CDR3 sequences, about 25% seen once. Material for sequencing was PBMCs. These receptors originate from a human donor in good health (CMV status not recorded). Some clones in this sample may be carry-over from other donors' samples. The CDR3 runs from the conserved cysteine through the conserved F or W. The D gene is left open where the match is weak. Clone sizes are given selectively: once, few, many, or a class where the clone is expanded.

>.|TRBV19|few|TRBJ2-1
CASSTSGGGRYNEQFF
TGTGCCAGTAGTACCTCCGGAGGGGGGAGGTACAATGAGCAGTTCTTC
>.|TRBV7-2|many|TRBJ2-2
CASSLLNTGELFF
TGTGCCAGCAGCTTATTAAACACCGGGGAGCTGTTTTTT
>.|TRBV10-3|.|TRBJ2-5
CAISEPGAWETQYF
TGTGCCATCAGTGAACCGGGGGCCTGGGAGACCCAGTACTTC
>TRBD1|TRBV2|.|TRBJ2-1
CASSDSDRGNEQFF
TGTGCCAGCAGTGACTCAGACAGGGGGAATGAGCAGTTCTTC
>TRBD1|TRBV7-2|many|TRBJ2-7
CASSLTGGQNYEQYF
TGTGCCAGCAGCTTAACAGGGGGACAGAACTACGAGCAGTACTTC
>.|TRBV28|.|TRBJ2-5
CASSLFQGNSETQYF
TGTGCCAGCAGTTTATTTCAGGGAAATTCAGAGACCCAGTACTTC
>TRBD2|TRBV7-6|.|TRBJ2-2
CASSLGGTSGTGELFF
TGTGCCAGCAGCTTAGGGGGGACTAGCGGGACCGGGGAGCTGTTTTTT
>TRBD1|TRBV5-1|.|TRBJ1-4
CASSRDRGLNEKLFF
TGCGCCAGCAGCCGGGACAGGGGCCTTAATGAAAAACTGTTTTTT
>.|TRBV15|.|TRBJ1-4
CATSLPSGTQEKLFF
TGTGCCACCAGCCTCCCTTCTGGAACACAGGAAAAACTGTTTTTT
>.|TRBV7-2|many|TRBJ2-5
CASSLVRGQETQYF
TGTGCCAGCAGCTTAGTACGCGGACAAGAGACCCAGTACTTC
>TRBD1|TRBV5-1|.|TRBJ1-6
CASSSGGQGARQNSPLHF
TGCGCCAGCAGCTCCGGCGGACAGGGGGCCCGACAGAATTCACCCCTCCACTTT
>.|TRBV15|.|TRBJ2-2
CATSRDRQGTSTGELFF
TGTGCCACCAGCAGAGATCGGCAGGGGACCTCCACCGGGGAGCTGTTTTTT
>.|TRBV7-2|many|TRBJ1-2
CASSLQRGANYGYTF
TGTGCCAGCAGCTTACAACGGGGGGCGAACTATGGCTACACCTTC
>TRBD1|TRBV29-1|.|TRBJ1-2
CSVEETGVVYGYTF
TGCAGCGTTGAAGAAACAGGGGTTGTCTATGGCTACACCTTC
>.|TRBV24-1|few|TRBJ2-1
CATSDLEGNRGQFF
TGTGCCACCAGTGATTTGGAGGGGAACAGAGGGCAGTTCTTC
>.|TRBV5-1|.|TRBJ2-3
CASSRRGTEEDTQYF
TGCGCCAGCAGCCGGCGGGGGACAGAGGAAGATACGCAGTATTTT
>TRBD1|TRBV5-4|few|TRBJ1-6
CASSPGPGTGPSSYNSPLHF
TGTGCCAGCAGCCCCGGGCCCGGGACAGGGCCCAGCTCCTATAATTCACCCCTCCACTTT
>TRBD1|TRBV7-2|many|TRBJ2-2
CASSTRQGRTGELFF
TGTGCCAGCAGTACCCGACAGGGGAGGACCGGGGAGCTGTTTTTT
>.|TRBV20-1|.|TRBJ2-7
CSADDRQGPYEQYF
TGCAGTGCGGACGACCGGCAGGGGCCCTACGAGCAGTACTTC
>TRBD1|TRBV7-8|many|TRBJ1-2
CASSKQGAEIFYGYTF
TGTGCCAGCAGTAAACAGGGGGCAGAGATATTCTATGGCTACACCTTC
>TRBD1|TRBV5-1|once|TRBJ1-1
CASGQGYGYTEAFF
TGCGCCAGCGGACAGGGATATGGTTACACTGAAGCTTTCTTT
>TRBD2|TRBV11-3|.|TRBJ2-5
CASSSRAGAETQYF
TGTGCCAGCAGCTCGCGAGCGGGAGCGGAGACCCAGTACTTC
>.|TRBV29-1|.|TRBJ2-2
CSVSRQVNTGELFF
TGCAGCGTTTCGAGACAGGTGAACACCGGGGAGCTGTTTTTT
>.|TRBV7-9|few|TRBJ1-4
CASSLRPAATNEKLFF
TGTGCCAGCAGCCTACGTCCGGCAGCAACTAATGAAAAACTGTTTTTT
>.|TRBV10-3|once|TRBJ2-3
CAISERSTDTQYF
TGTGCCATCAGTGAACGAAGTACAGATACGCAGTATTTT
>.|TRBV12-3/TRBV12-4|.|TRBJ1-2
CASSYTNPLRGYTF
TGTGCCAGCAGTTACACCAACCCTCTTCGTGGCTACACCTTC
>TRBD1|TRBV7-2|many|TRBJ2-7
CASSLTGQGYEQYF
TGTGCCAGCAGCTTAACGGGACAGGGCTACGAGCAGTACTTC
>.|TRBV7-2|.|TRBJ1-1
CASSFVRGGYTEAFF
TGTGCCAGCAGCTTCGTCAGGGGAGGGTACACTGAAGCTTTCTTT
>.|TRBV28|.|TRBJ2-5
CASSSRDHGLAETQYF
TGTGCCAGCAGTTCTCGGGACCACGGGTTGGCAGAGACCCAGTACTTC
>TRBD1|TRBV28|.|TRBJ1-2
CASSVNDRGPSYGYTF
TGTGCCAGCAGTGTAAACGACAGGGGCCCGTCCTATGGCTACACCTTC
>.|TRBV29-1|.|TRBJ2-3
CSVERQGTDTQYF
TGCAGCGTTGAAAGGCAGGGGACAGATACGCAGTATTTT
>TRBD1|TRBV10-2|many|TRBJ1-5
CASSWGQDSNQPQHF
TGCGCCAGCAGTTGGGGACAGGATAGCAATCAGCCCCAGCATTTT
>.|TRBV20-1|.|TRBJ1-5
CSAQDDVPPQHF
TGCAGTGCCCAGGACGACGTACCGCCCCAGCATTTT
>.|TRBV6-2/TRBV6-3|many|TRBJ1-5
CASSYRGYSNQPQHF
TGTGCCAGCAGTTATCGGGGGTATAGCAATCAGCCCCAGCATTTT
>.|TRBV2|few|TRBJ2-1
CASRVESSRQFF
TGTGCCAGCAGGGTGGAATCTAGCCGGCAGTTCTTC
>.|TRBV19|.|TRBJ1-6
CASSQSSSYNSPLHF
TGTGCCAGTAGTCAGTCGAGCTCCTATAATTCACCCCTCCACTTT
>TRBD1|TRBV6-5|many|TRBJ2-7
CASSYRGQGAYEQYF
TGTGCCAGCAGTTACAGAGGACAGGGAGCCTACGAGCAGTACTTC
>.|TRBV28|.|TRBJ2-1
CASSLILNEQFF
TGTGCCAGCAGTTTGATCCTCAATGAGCAGTTCTTC
>TRBD1|TRBV15|few|TRBJ1-6
CATSRDRQGDSPLHF
TGTGCCACCAGCAGAGACCGACAGGGGGATTCACCCCTCCACTTT
>TRBD1|TRBV12-3/TRBV12-4|.|TRBJ2-7
CASRDRAPPYEQYF
TGTGCCAGCAGAGACAGGGCTCCACCCTACGAGCAGTACTTC
>TRBD1|TRBV19|.|TRBJ1-2
CASSIFAPRTGDGYTF
TGTGCCAGTAGTATTTTCGCGCCAAGGACAGGGGACGGCTACACCTTC
>.|TRBV28|many|TRBJ2-7
CASSPEGRGRNEQYF
TGTGCCAGCAGTCCAGAAGGGAGGGGGCGTAACGAGCAGTACTTC
>.|TRBV7-6|many|TRBJ2-7
CASSLSTELEQYF
TGTGCCAGCAGCTTAAGCACTGAGCTGGAGCAGTACTTC
>TRBD1|TRBV28|many|TRBJ2-3
CASTSGQRDTQYF
TGTGCCAGCACGTCGGGACAGAGGGATACGCAGTATTTT
>.|TRBV6-2/TRBV6-3|.|TRBJ1-2
CASSPLGEENYGYTF
TGTGCCAGCAGCCCTCTTGGGGAGGAGAACTATGGCTACACCTTC
>.|TRBV12-5|.|TRBJ2-1
CASGLALIGAGLRNEQFF
TGTGCTAGTGGTTTGGCCCTTATTGGTGCGGGTCTACGCAATGAGCAGTTCTTC
>TRBD2|TRBV11-2|many|TRBJ2-1
CASSPLAGEAEQFF
TGTGCCAGCAGCCCCTTAGCGGGAGAGGCTGAGCAGTTCTTC
>.|TRBV9|few|TRBJ2-7
CASRRSSNSYEQYF
TGTGCCAGCAGACGATCAAGCAATTCCTACGAGCAGTACTTC
>.|TRBV29-1|few|TRBJ1-1
CSVAGGRWTEAFF
TGCAGCGTTGCCGGGGGGCGATGGACTGAAGCTTTCTTT
>.|TRBV7-2|many|TRBJ1-5
CASSPVRGGPQHF
TGTGCCAGCAGCCCCGTTAGGGGGGGACCCCAGCATTTT
>TRBD1|TRBV10-3|.|TRBJ1-2
CAISPGQRVTMEGYTF
TGTGCCATCAGTCCGGGACAGCGAGTAACTATGGAAGGCTACACCTTC
>.|TRBV18|few|TRBJ2-1
CASSQRGTYNEQFF
TGTGCCAGCTCCCAAAGGGGGACCTACAATGAGCAGTTCTTC
>TRBD1|TRBV7-7|.|TRBJ1-3
CASSTPGQGTSGNTIYF
TGTGCCAGCAGCACACCGGGACAGGGGACCTCTGGAAACACCATATATTTT
>TRBD2|TRBV28|few|TRBJ2-5
CASSHGGAGRGETQYF
TGTGCCAGCAGTCATGGGGGAGCGGGGAGGGGAGAGACCCAGTACTTC
>TRBD1|TRBV20-1|.|TRBJ1-6
CSARGGGQGDNSPLHF
TGCAGTGCTAGAGGGGGGGGACAGGGTGATAATTCACCCCTCCACTTT
>.|TRBV7-2|many|TRBJ2-1
CASSLGGLVNEQFF
TGTGCCAGCAGCTTAGGGGGCCTCGTCAATGAGCAGTTCTTC
>.|TRBV2|.|TRBJ1-5
CASSDQIISNQPQHF
TGTGCCAGCAGTGATCAGATAATCAGCAATCAGCCCCAGCATTTT